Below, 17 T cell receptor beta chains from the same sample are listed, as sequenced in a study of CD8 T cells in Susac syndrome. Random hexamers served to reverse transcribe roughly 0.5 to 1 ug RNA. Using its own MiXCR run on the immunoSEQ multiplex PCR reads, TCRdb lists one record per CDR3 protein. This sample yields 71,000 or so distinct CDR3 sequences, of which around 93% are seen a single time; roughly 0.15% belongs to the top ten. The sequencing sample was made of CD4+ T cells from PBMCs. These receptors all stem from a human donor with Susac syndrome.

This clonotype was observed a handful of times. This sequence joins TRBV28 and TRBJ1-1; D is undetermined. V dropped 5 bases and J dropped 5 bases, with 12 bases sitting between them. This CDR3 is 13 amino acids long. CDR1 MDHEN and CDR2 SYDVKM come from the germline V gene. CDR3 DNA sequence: TGTGCCAGCAGTCTACAGAGCAGGACTGAAGCTTTCTTT. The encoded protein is CASSLQSRTEAFF.

The CDR3 sequence is CASSSRTGTYNEQFF. CDR3 nucleotide sequence: TGTGCCAGCAGTTCTCGGACAGGGACCTACAATGAGCAGTTCTTC. This chain uses TRBV28 with TRBJ2-1; 8 bases are a match to TRBD1. The trim removed 4 bases at V and 2 bases at J, leaving 4 bases unmatched. The CDR3 has 15 residues. Per germline, CDR1 MDHEN and CDR2 SYDVKM.

The DNA of the CDR3 is TGTGCCAGCAGCTTCGGTCCCGGACTGTCCTCCTACGAGCAGTACTTC. It codes for CASSFGPGLSSYEQYF. The chain uses TRBV5-8 and TRBJ2-7; perhaps TRBD2 as D (5 bases). CDR1 and CDR2 from the germline V gene are SGHTS and YDEGEE. The V gene lost 2 bases and the J gene lost 0 bases, with 15 bases spanning the gap. There are 16 residues in the CDR3. Full variable domain (rest looked up from reference TRBV5-8 and TRBJ2-7): EAGVTQSPTHLIKTRGQQATLRCSPISGHTSVYWYQQALGLGLQFLLWYDEGEERNRGNFPPRFSGRQFPNYSSELNVNALELEDSALYLCASSFGPGLSSYEQYFGPGTRLTVT.

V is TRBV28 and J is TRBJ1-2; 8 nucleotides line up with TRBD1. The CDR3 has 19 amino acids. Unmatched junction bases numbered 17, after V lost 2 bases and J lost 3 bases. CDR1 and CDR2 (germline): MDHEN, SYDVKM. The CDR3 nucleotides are TGTGCCAGCAGTTTAAACGGCTACGGCAGACAGGGGAGGTACTATGGCTACACCTTC. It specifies CASSLNGYGRQGRYYGYTF.

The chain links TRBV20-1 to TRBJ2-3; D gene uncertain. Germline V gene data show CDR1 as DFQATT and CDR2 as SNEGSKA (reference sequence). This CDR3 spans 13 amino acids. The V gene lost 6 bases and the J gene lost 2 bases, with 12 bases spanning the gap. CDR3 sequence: CSATGPFTDTQYF. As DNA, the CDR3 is TGCAGTGCAACCGGACCGTTCACAGATACGCAGTATTTT.

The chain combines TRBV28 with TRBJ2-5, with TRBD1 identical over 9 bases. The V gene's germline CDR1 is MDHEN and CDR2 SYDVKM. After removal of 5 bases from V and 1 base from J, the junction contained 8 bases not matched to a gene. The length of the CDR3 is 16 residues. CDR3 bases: TGTGCCAGCAGTCCCTCGGGGACAGGGAGCCAAGAGACCCAGTACTTC. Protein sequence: CASSPSGTGSQETQYF.

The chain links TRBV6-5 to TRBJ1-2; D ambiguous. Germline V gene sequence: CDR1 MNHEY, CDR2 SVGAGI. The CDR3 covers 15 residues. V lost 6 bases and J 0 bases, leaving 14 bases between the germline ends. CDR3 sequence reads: CASRASGAANYGYTF. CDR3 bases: TGTGCCAGCAGAGCTTCGGGTGCAGCTAACTATGGCTACACCTTC.

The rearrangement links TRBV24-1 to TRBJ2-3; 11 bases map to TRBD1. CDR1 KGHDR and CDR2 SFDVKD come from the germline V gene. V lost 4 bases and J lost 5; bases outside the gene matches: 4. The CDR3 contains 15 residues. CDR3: CATSDPGQGGDTQYF. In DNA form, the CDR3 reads TGTGCCACCAGTGACCCGGGACAGGGGGGAGATACGCAGTATTTT.

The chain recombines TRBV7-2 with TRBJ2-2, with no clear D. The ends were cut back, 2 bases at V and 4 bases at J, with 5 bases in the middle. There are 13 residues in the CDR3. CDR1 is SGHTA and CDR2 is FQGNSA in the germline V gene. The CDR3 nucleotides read TGTGCCAGCAGCTTACCGGTCACCGGGGAGCTGTTTTTT. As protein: CASSLPVTGELFF.

Written as DNA, the CDR3 is TGCAGTGCTAGTCGACAGGTTGCTAGCAATCAGCCCCAGCATTTT. Its translation: CSASRQVASNQPQHF. The chain is built from TRBV20-1 and TRBJ1-5; possible D gene TRBD1, 6 bases. V lost 3 bases and J lost 0, with 12 bases in between. CDR1 DFQATT and CDR2 SNEGSKA come from the germline V gene (reference sequence). This CDR3 has 15 residues.

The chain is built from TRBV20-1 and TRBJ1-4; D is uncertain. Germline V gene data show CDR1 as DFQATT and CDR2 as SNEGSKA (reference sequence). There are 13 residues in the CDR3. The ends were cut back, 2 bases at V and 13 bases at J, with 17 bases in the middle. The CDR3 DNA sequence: TGCAGTGCTAGAAAGGGCGGGTTGGAGGGACTGTTTTTT. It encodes CSARKGGLEGLFF.

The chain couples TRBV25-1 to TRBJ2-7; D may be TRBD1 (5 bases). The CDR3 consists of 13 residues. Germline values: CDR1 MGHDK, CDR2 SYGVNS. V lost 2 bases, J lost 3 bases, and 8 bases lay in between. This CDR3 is CASSEQGSYEQYF. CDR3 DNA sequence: TGTGCCAGCAGTGAACAGGGAAGCTACGAGCAGTACTTC.

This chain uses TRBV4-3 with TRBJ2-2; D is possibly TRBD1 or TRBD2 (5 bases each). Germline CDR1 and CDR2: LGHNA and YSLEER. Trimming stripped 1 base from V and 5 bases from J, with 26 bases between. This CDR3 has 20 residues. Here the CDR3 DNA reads TGCGCCAGCAGCCAAGTCATCCGGCCCAGGCGAGGGGTGGGGACCGGGGAGCTGTTTTTT. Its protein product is CASSQVIRPRRGVGTGELFF.

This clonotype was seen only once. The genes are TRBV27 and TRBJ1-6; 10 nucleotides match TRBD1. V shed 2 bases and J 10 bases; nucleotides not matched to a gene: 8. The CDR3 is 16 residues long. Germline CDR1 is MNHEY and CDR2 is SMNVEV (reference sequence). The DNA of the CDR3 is TGTGCCAGCAGTTTACGGGGGACAGGGGTTCGGTCACCCCTCCACTTT. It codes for CASSLRGTGVRSPLHF.

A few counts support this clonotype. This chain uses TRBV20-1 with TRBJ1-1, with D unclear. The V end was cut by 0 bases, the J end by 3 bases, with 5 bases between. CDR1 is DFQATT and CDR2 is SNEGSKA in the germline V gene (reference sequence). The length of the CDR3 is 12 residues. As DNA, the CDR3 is TGCAGTGCTAGAGATGGGGACACTGAAGCTTTCTTT. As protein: CSARDGDTEAFF.

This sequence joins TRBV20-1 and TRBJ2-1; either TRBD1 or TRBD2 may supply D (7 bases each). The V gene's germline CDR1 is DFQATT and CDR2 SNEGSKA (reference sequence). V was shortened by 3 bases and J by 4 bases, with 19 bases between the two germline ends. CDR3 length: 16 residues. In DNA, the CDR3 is TGCAGTGCTAGGGCGGCCAGGGGGGGGCCGTACAATGAGCAGTTCTTC. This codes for CSARAARGGPYNEQFF.

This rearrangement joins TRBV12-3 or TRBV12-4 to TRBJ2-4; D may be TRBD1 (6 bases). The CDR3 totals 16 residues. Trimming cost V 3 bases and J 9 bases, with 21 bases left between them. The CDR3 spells CASSFRTVSAGGIQYF. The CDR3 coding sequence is TGTGCCAGCAGTTTTAGGACAGTTTCCGCAGGTGGCATTCAGTACTTC.